This TCR beta chain was found in a study of neoadjuvant anti-PD-1 for oral cavity cancer. On the study more broadly: Non-progressing patients received a fourth nivolumab dose near day 43, then surgery on days 50-56.

With V trimmed by 6 bases and J by 1 base, 8 bases remained unmatched. The CDR3 length is 15 residues. The V gene's germline CDR1 is SGHAT and CDR2 FQNNGV. Six replicates per PBMC sample, mostly from roughly 0.45 ug of genomic DNA. Generated by immunoSEQ multiplex PCR, the TCRdb table keeps only in-frame clones and is missing some. This sample has about 10,000 clones, with roughly three fifths found just once. Study-wide findings and caveats: Treg/Th17 ratio rose with pretreatment blood and fell with post-treatment tumor TCRbeta clonality.

As to this clone: Its antigen remains unidentified.

Time point given: after neoadjuvant nivolumab, at surgical resection. Blood cells were analyzed directly, without culture or expansion. The chain uses TRBV11-2 and TRBJ1-1, with 7 positions matching TRBD1. The source was PBMCs, collected after nivolumab (anti-PD-1) treatment. The clonotype was recovered from a person between 40 and 80 years old with oral cavity squamous cell carcinoma. In DNA, the CDR3 is TGTGCCAGCAGGCAGGGGGGAAACGGGAACACTGAAGCTTTCTTT. It encodes CASRQGGNGNTEAFF.